This T cell receptor beta chain was recorded in a study of post-analysis software for immune sequencing data. Overall study: Recorded subtypes: relapsing-remitting, secondary progressive, progressive-relapsing; some patients unannotated. Study-wide points: Samples from one preparation batch, clustered by F measure, grouped strongly together. Those with multiple sclerosis, the patient group, showed significantly lower normalized Chao1 diversity than controls.

As for this clonotype: Its antigen remains unidentified.

Unique molecular identifiers had been added to the TCR beta cDNA libraries. T cells numbering roughly 0.9 to 10 million yielded cDNA molecules that totaled about 500,000. TCRdb reprocessed the PCR reads via MiXCR and lists one record per CDR3 protein. The profile covers about 620,000 distinct CDR3 sequences, with roughly 46% appearing a single time and approximately 1.7% taken by the ten largest. The sample was blood. This receptor was identified in a girl aged 10 to 17 with multiple sclerosis.

The CDR3 is CASSQLSREGLDTQYF. CDR3 DNA: TGTGCCAGCAGCCAATTGTCGCGGGAGGGTTTGGATACGCAGTATTTT. This chain uses TRBV4-2 with TRBJ2-3; 9 bases are a match to TRBD2. The CDR3 contains 16 residues. With 2 bases clipped from V and 6 bases from J, the junction kept 9 bases outside the gene matches. CDR1 and CDR2 from the germline V gene are LGHNA and YNFKEQ.